The 9 T cell receptor beta chains given below trace back to one sample, sequenced in a study of blood T cell repertoires in COVID-19. Clones were sequenced by immunoSEQ multiplex PCR, and TCRdb holds only the in-frame ones, with some missing. The table shows some 20,000 clones, with 86% occurring only once. Specimen: peripheral blood. The receptors come from a woman older than 75 with active or convalescent COVID-19.

This rearrangement joins TRBV6-1 to TRBJ2-7; tentatively, D is TRBD2 (6 bases). The CDR3 is 16 residues long. Per germline, CDR1 MNHNS and CDR2 SASEGT. The V end lost 2 bases, the J end lost 2 bases, and 16 bases lay between the germline ends. The CDR3 DNA reads TGTGCCAGCAGTGAATCGGGAGTGGGAGTCACCTACGAGCAGTACTTC. Its translation: CASSESGVGVTYEQYF.

In its sample, this clone was seen once. The rearrangement joins TRBV11-2 to TRBJ2-1, with TRBD2 matching 9 bases. CDR3 size: 13 residues. Per the germline V gene, CDR1 is SGHAT and CDR2 is FQNNGV. The V gene end was trimmed by 9 bases and the J gene end by 4 bases; junction bases not matched to a gene: 4. CDR3 DNA: TGTGCCAGTAGCGGGAGTCTATACAATGAGCAGTTCTTC. Protein product: CASSGSLYNEQFF.

V and J are TRBV7-2 and TRBJ2-5, with TRBD2 identical over 7 bases. This CDR3 contains 14 residues. The germline V gene has CDR1 SGHTA and CDR2 FQGNSA. V gave up 1 base and J gave up 1 base; unmatched junction bases: 0. This chain's CDR3 is CASSLGGGQETQYF. The CDR3 DNA reads as TGTGCCAGCAGCTTAGGGGGGGGCCAAGAGACCCAGTACTTC.

This rearrangement joins TRBV7-2 to TRBJ2-3; TRBD1 is a possible D gene (6 bases). This CDR3 is 15 amino acids long. The V gene's germline CDR1 is SGHTA and CDR2 FQGNSA. V gave up 3 bases and J gave up 4 bases, with 14 bases separating them. The CDR3 bases are TGTGCCAGCAGCTTGTCGGTGGGGGCGCCAGATACGCAGTATTTT. Amino acids: CASSLSVGAPDTQYF.

The rearrangement joins TRBV6-6 to TRBJ1-4; 8 bases line up with TRBD1. The CDR3 sequence is 13 residues long. Germline V gene data show CDR1 as MNHNY and CDR2 as SVGAGI (reference sequence). The V gene end was trimmed by 9 bases and the J gene end by 10 bases; junction bases not matched to a gene: 10. The CDR3 sequence is CASCQGASGKLFF. Here the CDR3 DNA reads TGTGCCAGTTGCCAGGGGGCGTCGGGAAAACTGTTTTTT.

The V call is TRBV3-1 (or the pseudogene TRBV3-2), the J call TRBJ2-6, with 8 bases identical to TRBD1. The length of the CDR3 is 19 residues. V shed 6 bases and J 4 bases; nucleotides not matched to a gene: 17. Germline assignment: CDR1 LGHDT and CDR2 YNNKEL (reference sequence). This CDR3 reads CASRRTIGQGSSGANVLTF. CDR3 in DNA: TGTGCCAGCAGACGGACAATCGGACAGGGTTCGTCCGGGGCCAACGTCCTGACTTTC.

V and J are TRBV6-5 and TRBJ2-1; possible D gene TRBD1, 5 bases. The CDR3 runs 14 residues. CDR1 and CDR2 (germline): MNHEY, SVGAGI. With 9 bases removed from V and 4 bases from J, the gap between germline ends came to 16 bases. CDR3 loop: CASSQGPGYNEQFF. In nucleotides, the CDR3 is TGTGCCAGTTCCCAGGGCCCAGGGTACAATGAGCAGTTCTTC.

The genes are TRBV7-3 and TRBJ2-2, with D tentatively TRBD1 (5 bases). V dropped 3 bases and J dropped 1 base, with 9 bases sitting between them. Germline V lookup: CDR1 SGHTA, CDR2 FQGTGA. This CDR3 is built from 15 residues. The DNA of the CDR3 is TGTGCCAGCAGCTTGTACCAGGGGAACACCGGGGAGCTGTTTTTT. This encodes CASSLYQGNTGELFF.

This clone was found once. The chain couples TRBV18 to TRBJ1-3, with TRBD1 identical over 7 bases. V shed 5 bases, J shed 4 bases, and the junction held 5 bases outside the gene matches. The length of the CDR3 is 14 residues. The germline V gene has CDR1 KGHSH and CDR2 LQKENI. The CDR3 nucleotides read TGTGCCAGCTCAACGGACAGGCTAGGAAACACCATATATTTT. It encodes CASSTDRLGNTIYF.